This entry describes one T cell receptor (beta chain). No antigen is known for it. One base away there is no much larger clone; base qualities are not given. The immunoSEQ Assay, a bias-controlled multiplex PCR, was used to amplify TCRbeta CDR3 regions from genomic DNA. Regarding the original processing steps: Within the assay, amplification of reference gene primers was used to estimate how many nucleated cells each sample contained. To quantify the absolute abundance of each unique TCRbeta CDR3 rearrangement, sequence reads were collapsed and filtered. For each sample, productive Simpson clonality was calculated as the square root of Simpson's diversity index across productive rearrangements. Entries here come from immuneACCESS through TCRdb and include only in-frame sequences with V and J called. Some clones fail to appear in such tables; in the studies checked, an unresolved V gene covers under half of the shortfall, and the cause of the remainder is unknown. V and J calls and clone size are given by that table; D and trimming were obtained from the DNA. In this sample the table shows 300,000 to 400,000 clones, roughly 87% of which occur a single time. The ten largest clonotypes hold over 0.8% of the sample.

This sample is part of a study of blood T cell repertoires in COVID-19 (dated by TCRdb to the early 2020s). At the level of the whole study: Samples from collaborators originated in the United States, Italy and Spain and spanned both the acute and convalescent phases of COVID-19. The prospective study material was composed of cDNA or gDNA derived from T cells, B-cell-depleted T cells, or PBMCs. The dataset comprised deeply sampled blood TCRbeta repertoires from subjects exposed to, actively infected with, or recovered from COVID-19. The repertoires were made available in a free public database intended to serve as a resource for research on the immune response to SARS-CoV-2. Samples were obtained from the ongoing ImmuneRACE study (first 160 participants) and from about 1,300 subjects provided by 6 global collaborators. Sample metadata almost always included a de-identified subject ID, COVID-19 status, age in years and sex. Where available, HLA class I and class II types were obtained from metadata supplied by the sample provider rather than from assay-based typing.

Participants in the prospective study were enrolled through a virtual design, were aged roughly 18 to 100 years, and lived in 24 United States geographic areas. To assign participants to cohorts, the prospective study relied on clinical history that participants themselves reported in a screening survey and a study questionnaire. Recovered participants in ImmuneRACE Cohort 3 were defined by two consecutive negative NP/OP PCR tests, clearance by a healthcare professional, or resolution of symptoms. Each participant in the prospective study had whole blood, serum and a nasopharyngeal or oropharyngeal swab collected by mobile phlebotomists. Additional blood draws and questionnaires over a 2-month period could optionally be provided by prospective study participants. Prospective study blood samples were shipped either frozen or at room temperature before DNA extraction. The CDR3 goes from the cysteine to the phenylalanine over 19 residues. The CDR3 DNA has 57 bases and is translated from base 1. The CDR1 and CDR2 encoded by the germline V gene are SGDLS and YYNGEE. V and J lose 1 base and 0 bases, and a span of 20 bases separates them.

Results and caveats for the whole study, not just this receptor: How much clinical and demographic metadata was included differed by source and by participant, and the metadata was provided uncurated.

This TCR derives from a woman aged 25-40 years who had recovered from COVID-19. Sequences were obtained from PBMCs or T cells enriched from blood (not recorded which). Recombination connected TRBV9 to TRBJ2-1; the D gene cannot be resolved reliably. The CDR3 is CASSVTAASSKSSYNEQFF. The DNA sequence is as follows: TGTGCCAGCAGCGTAACCGCGGCGTCGTCCAAGAGCTCCTACAATGAGCAGTTCTTC.